One and the same sample provided the 20 T cell receptor beta chains below, sequenced in a study of identical twins. TCRdb processed the 5' RACE reads anew with MiXCR; each CDR3 protein has one entry. The data contain about 890,000 distinct CDR3 sequences, over 9% of them seen just once; the ten biggest clones take up roughly 1.6%. In addition, the sample was reused for a study of yellow fever vaccine responses in identical twins.

Source material: PBMCs. These receptors were taken from a woman between 18 and 29 years old in good health.

V gene TRBV5-1 combines with J gene TRBJ2-3; no reliable D call. Trimming took 7 bases from V and 0 from J, leaving 15 bases between them. The CDR3 has 15 residues. Germline CDR1 and CDR2: SGHRS and YFSETQ. CDR3 protein: CASQKLTTSTDTQYF. In DNA form, the CDR3 reads TGCGCCAGCCAGAAACTGACAACCAGCACAGATACGCAGTATTTT.

This clonotype was observed a handful of times. The chain joins TRBV29-1 to TRBJ1-1, with 8 bases matching TRBD1. CDR1 and CDR2 from the germline V gene are SQVTM and ANQGSEA. With 5 bases clipped from V and 0 bases from J, the junction kept 8 bases outside the gene matches. This CDR3 has 15 residues. The CDR3 DNA sequence: TGCAGCGTTTTACCCCGGACAGGGATGAACACTGAAGCTTTCTTT. Residues: CSVLPRTGMNTEAFF.

The genes are TRBV28 and TRBJ2-3, with TRBD2 identical over 12 bases. From germline, CDR1 is MDHEN and CDR2 SYDVKM. J gave up 4 bases and V 4 bases, and 6 bases lay outside the gene matches. The CDR3 is 16 amino acids. The CDR3 protein is CASSSWTSGVADTQYF. The CDR3 nucleotides read TGTGCCAGCAGTTCATGGACTAGCGGGGTGGCAGATACGCAGTATTTT.

V gene TRBV15 combines with J gene TRBJ2-3; 7 nucleotides line up with TRBD1. The CDR3 is made up of 15 amino acids. The V gene's germline CDR1 is LNHNV and CDR2 YYDKDF (reference sequence). V trimming: 0 bases; J trimming: 1 base; junction bases outside the gene matches: 1. The CDR3, as DNA: TGTGCCACCAGCAGAGAGGGGACAGGCACAGATACGCAGTATTTT. Its translation is CATSREGTGTDTQYF.

This clonotype was counted many times. The genes are TRBV5-1 and TRBJ2-1; D possibly corresponds to TRBD2 (6 bases). CDR3 length: 15 amino acids. Trimming shortened V by 0 bases and J by 3 bases, and 10 bases separated the two germline ends. CDR1 and CDR2 (germline): SGHRS, YFSETQ. CDR3 loop: CASSLGFGGYNEQFF. The CDR3 bases are TGCGCCAGCAGCTTGGGGTTCGGGGGCTACAATGAGCAGTTCTTC.

This clonotype was seen repeatedly, ten times or more. V is TRBV7-9 and J is TRBJ2-3; D gene uncertain. The germline V gene has CDR1 SEHNR and CDR2 FQNEAQ (reference sequence). The CDR3 covers 14 residues. The ends were cut back, 4 bases at V and 2 bases at J, with 10 bases in the middle. The CDR3 bases are TGTGCCAGCAGCTCACAGAAATTCACAGATACGCAGTATTTT. Encoded protein: CASSSQKFTDTQYF.

V is TRBV5-4 and J is TRBJ2-5, with 10 bases identical to TRBD1. CDR1 is SGHNT, CDR2 YYREEE, per germline (reference sequence). The length of the CDR3 is 17 residues. The J segment lost 1 base and the V segment lost 4 bases, leaving 10 bases of the junction unmatched. CDR3 protein: CASSRPGTGVSQETQYF. The CDR3 DNA reads as TGTGCCAGCAGCCGACCCGGGACAGGGGTTTCCCAAGAGACCCAGTACTTC.

This clonotype was observed many times. The gene calls are TRBV4-1 and TRBJ2-4; 10 nucleotides match TRBD1. Per the germline V gene, CDR1 is MGHRA and CDR2 is YSYEKL. CDR3 length equals 17 residues. J was trimmed by 0 bases and V by 0 bases; bases with no gene match: 2. CDR3 region: CASSQERDRGAKNIQYF. CDR3 in DNA: TGCGCCAGCAGCCAAGAAAGGGACAGGGGAGCCAAAAACATTCAGTACTTC.

The chain employs TRBV11-2 and TRBJ2-4; D is possibly TRBD1 (6 bases). Germline V CDR1 and CDR2: SGHAT, FQNNGV. This CDR3 contains 18 residues. The V end was cut by 5 bases, the J end by 1 base, with 21 bases between. CDR3 coding DNA: TGTGCCAGCAGCCCTAGGACAGAGGCCAGCTCGGCCAAAAACATTCAGTACTTC. It yields the protein CASSPRTEASSAKNIQYF.

In its sample, this clonotype was seen many times. The chain employs TRBV12-3 or TRBV12-4 and TRBJ2-2; 8 bases match TRBD2. The V gene end was trimmed by 6 bases and the J gene end by 3 bases; junction bases not matched to a gene: 9. The CDR3 totals 16 residues. The CDR3, as DNA: TGTGCCAGCAGAAGAACCGGGACTAGATACACCGGGGAGCTGTTTTTT. This codes for CASRRTGTRYTGELFF.

The J gene is TRBJ2-4, the V gene TRBV11-2, with 11 bases fitting TRBD2. Germline lookup yields CDR1 SGHAT and CDR2 FQNNGV. V shed 4 bases and J 3 bases; nucleotides not matched to a gene: 11. The CDR3 length is 18 residues. The CDR3 protein is CASSYVAGGPVIKNIQYF. CDR3 bases: TGTGCCAGCAGCTACGTAGCGGGGGGGCCAGTGATCAAAAACATTCAGTACTTC.

This chain links TRBV29-1 with TRBJ2-1; TRBD1 aligns across 9 bases. The CDR3 is 12 residues long. Germline values: CDR1 SQVTM, CDR2 ANQGSEA. The V segment lost 6 bases and the J segment 5 bases; nucleotides outside the gene matches: 2. The CDR3 nucleotides are TGCAGCGTCTGGACAGGGGACAATGAGCAGTTCTTC. It specifies CSVWTGDNEQFF.

The J gene is TRBJ2-1, the V gene TRBV5-1; 10 bases match TRBD2. The germline V gene has CDR1 SGHRS and CDR2 YFSETQ. The CDR3 covers 16 residues. The V segment lost 3 bases and the J segment 7 bases; nucleotides outside the gene matches: 10. The CDR3 DNA sequence: TGCGCCAGCAGCTCCGTAAGCGGGAGGGCCAGAAATGAGCAGTTCTTC. Translating gives CASSSVSGRARNEQFF.

This clonotype was counted only a few times. The chain uses TRBV20-1 and TRBJ2-1; TRBD2 agrees at 13 bases. The V gene's germline CDR1 is DFQATT and CDR2 SNEGSKA (reference sequence). The CDR3 loop spans 17 amino acids. J lost 10 bases, V lost 0 bases, and 12 bases had no gene match. The CDR3 bases are TGCAGTGCTAGAGATAGGGTTTCGGGACTAGCGGGGCTAGAGCAGTTCTTC. This gives the protein CSARDRVSGLAGLEQFF.

There are a few counts of this clonotype. The CDR3 DNA is TGCGCCAGCAGCCACACCCTGGGGGGACTAGCGGGATACAATGAGCAGTTCTTC. Its translation is CASSHTLGGLAGYNEQFF. The chain carries TRBV4-1 and TRBJ2-1; 13 bases align to TRBD2. CDR3 length: 18 amino acids. Unmatched junction bases numbered 9, after V lost 3 bases and J lost 4 bases. Per germline, CDR1 MGHRA and CDR2 YSYEKL.

This sequence joins TRBV7-9 and TRBJ2-2, with no clear D. CDR3 length: 14 amino acids. V was clipped by 3 bases and J by 6 bases, with 11 bases between them. Per the germline V gene, CDR1 is SEHNR and CDR2 is FQNEAQ (reference sequence). Here the CDR3 reads CASSFGSPSGELFF. The CDR3 DNA is TGTGCCAGCAGCTTTGGTAGCCCATCCGGGGAGCTGTTTTTT.

The gene calls are TRBV11-2 and TRBJ2-5; 9 bases fit TRBD2. V shed 2 bases and J 5 bases; nucleotides not matched to a gene: 15. Germline V CDR1 and CDR2: SGHAT, FQNNGV. The CDR3 covers 18 residues. The CDR3 sequence is CASSLRRSGRYQMETQYF. The CDR3 nucleotides read TGTGCCAGCAGCTTAAGGCGGAGCGGGAGGTACCAGATGGAGACCCAGTACTTC. Looking up the rest from reference TRBV11-2 and TRBJ2-5 gives the full variable domain: EAGVAQSPRYKIIEKRQSVAFWCNPISGHATLYWYQQILGQGPKLLIQFQNNGVVDDSQLPKDRFSAERLKGVDSTLKIQPAKLEDSAVYLCASSLRRSGRYQMETQYFGPGTRLLVL.

This sequence joins TRBV6-2 or TRBV6-3 and TRBJ1-2; D gene ambiguous. Germline V gene lookup returns CDR1 MNHEY and CDR2 SVGEGT. Trimming stripped 8 bases from V and 4 bases from J, with 14 bases between. The CDR3 spans 13 residues. The CDR3 DNA sequence: TGTGCCAGCCTGTCTAACAGATTCTATGGCTACACCTTC. Translating it yields CASLSNRFYGYTF.

This clonotype was found a few times. This chain connects TRBV10-3 to TRBJ1-2, with D unresolved. V lost 4 bases to trimming and J lost 0 bases, with 12 bases between them. This CDR3 comprises 15 residues. Per germline, CDR1 ENHRY and CDR2 SYGVKD. The CDR3 coding sequence is TGTGCCATCAGTGGTAGGGTCAGCGCTAACTATGGCTACACCTTC. Its translation is CAISGRVSANYGYTF.

This chain links TRBV3-1 with TRBJ2-2, with 9 positions matching TRBD2. V was clipped by 4 bases and J by 6 bases; unmatched bases: 9. The germline V gene has CDR1 LGHDT and CDR2 YNNKEL (reference sequence). The CDR3 totals 16 residues. Here the CDR3 DNA reads TGTGCCAGCAGCCCCAGACTAGCGGAGACTCCCGGGGAGCTGTTTTTT. Residues: CASSPRLAETPGELFF.